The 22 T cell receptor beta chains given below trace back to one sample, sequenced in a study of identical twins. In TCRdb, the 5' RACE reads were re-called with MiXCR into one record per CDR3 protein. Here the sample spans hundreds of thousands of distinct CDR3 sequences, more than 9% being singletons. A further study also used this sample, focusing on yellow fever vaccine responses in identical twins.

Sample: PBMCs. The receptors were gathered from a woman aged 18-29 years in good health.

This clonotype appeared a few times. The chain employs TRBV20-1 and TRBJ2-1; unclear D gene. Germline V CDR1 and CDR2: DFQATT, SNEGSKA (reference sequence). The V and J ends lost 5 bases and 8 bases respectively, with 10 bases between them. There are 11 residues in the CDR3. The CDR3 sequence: CSALSRDEQFF. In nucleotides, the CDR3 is TGCAGTGCTCTATCTCGCGATGAGCAGTTCTTC.

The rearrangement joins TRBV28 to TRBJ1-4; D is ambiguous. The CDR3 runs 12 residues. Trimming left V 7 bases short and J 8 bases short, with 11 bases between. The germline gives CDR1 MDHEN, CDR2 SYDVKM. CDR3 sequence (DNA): TGTGCCAGCACGCCGGGTTACGAAAAACTGTTTTTT. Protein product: CASTPGYEKLFF.

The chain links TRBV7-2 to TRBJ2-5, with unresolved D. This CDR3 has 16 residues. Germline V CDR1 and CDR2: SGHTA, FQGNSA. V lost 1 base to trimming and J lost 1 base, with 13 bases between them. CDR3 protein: CASSLVGRSFQETQYF. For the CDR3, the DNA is TGTGCCAGCAGCTTAGTAGGCCGGTCTTTCCAAGAGACCCAGTACTTC.

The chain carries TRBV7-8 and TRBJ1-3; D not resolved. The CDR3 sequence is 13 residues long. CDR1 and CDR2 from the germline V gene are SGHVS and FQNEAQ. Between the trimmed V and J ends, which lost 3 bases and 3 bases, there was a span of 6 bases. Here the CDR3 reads CASSFNGGNTIYF. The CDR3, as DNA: TGTGCCAGCAGCTTTAACGGTGGAAACACCATATATTTT. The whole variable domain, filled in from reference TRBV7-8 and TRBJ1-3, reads GAGVSQSPRYKVAKRGQDVALRCDPISGHVSLFWYQQALGQGPEFLTYFQNEAQLDKSGLPSDRFFAERPEGSVSTLKIQRTQQEDSAVYLCASSFNGGNTIYFGEGSWLTVV.

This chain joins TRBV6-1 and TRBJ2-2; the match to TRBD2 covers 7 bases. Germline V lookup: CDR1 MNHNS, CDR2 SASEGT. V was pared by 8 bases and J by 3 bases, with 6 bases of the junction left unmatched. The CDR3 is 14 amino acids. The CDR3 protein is CASGAGPHTGELFF. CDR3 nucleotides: TGTGCCAGCGGAGCGGGACCTCACACCGGGGAGCTGTTTTTT.

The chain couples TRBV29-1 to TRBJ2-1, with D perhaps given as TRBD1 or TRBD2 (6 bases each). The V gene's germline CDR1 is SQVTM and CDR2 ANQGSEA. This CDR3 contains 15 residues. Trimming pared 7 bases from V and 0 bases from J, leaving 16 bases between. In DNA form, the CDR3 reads TGCAGCGCCGCCGGGGGACAAAGCTCCTACAATGAGCAGTTCTTC. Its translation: CSAAGGQSSYNEQFF.

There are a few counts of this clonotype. As DNA, the CDR3 is TGTGCCAGCAGACTAGACCCTGTAGCCAAAAACATTCAGTACTTC. It specifies CASRLDPVAKNIQYF. V gene TRBV12-3 or TRBV12-4 combines with J gene TRBJ2-4; the D gene is possibly TRBD2 (5 bases). This CDR3 has 15 amino acids. Deletions cut 6 bases from V and 0 bases from J, with 12 bases between.

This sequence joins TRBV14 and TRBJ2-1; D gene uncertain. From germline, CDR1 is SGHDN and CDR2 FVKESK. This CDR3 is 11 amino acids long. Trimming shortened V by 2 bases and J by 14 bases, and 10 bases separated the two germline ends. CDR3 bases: TGTGCCAGCAGCCAAAGTAGTAATAAGTTCTTC. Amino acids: CASSQSSNKFF.

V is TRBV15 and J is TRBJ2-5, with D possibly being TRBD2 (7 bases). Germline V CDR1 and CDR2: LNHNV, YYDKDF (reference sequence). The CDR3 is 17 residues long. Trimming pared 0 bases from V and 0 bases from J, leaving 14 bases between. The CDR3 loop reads CATSRDPQGGDQETQYF. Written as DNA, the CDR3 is TGTGCCACCAGCAGAGACCCACAGGGAGGGGACCAAGAGACCCAGTACTTC.

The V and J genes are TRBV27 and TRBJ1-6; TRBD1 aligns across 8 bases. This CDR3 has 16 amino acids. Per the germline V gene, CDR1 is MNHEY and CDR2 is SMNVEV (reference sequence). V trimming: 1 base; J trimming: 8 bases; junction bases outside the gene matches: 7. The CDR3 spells CASSLFRTGLDSPLHF. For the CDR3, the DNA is TGTGCCAGCAGTTTATTCCGGACAGGGTTAGATTCACCCCTCCACTTT.

CDR3 in amino acids: CSVVPGNIQYF. CDR3 sequence (DNA): TGCAGCGTTGTTCCGGGTAACATTCAGTACTTC. The chain has TRBV29-1 and TRBJ2-4; D gene uncertain. The CDR3 consists of 11 residues. With 4 bases removed from V and 7 bases from J, the gap between germline ends came to 8 bases. CDR1 is SQVTM, CDR2 ANQGSEA, per germline.

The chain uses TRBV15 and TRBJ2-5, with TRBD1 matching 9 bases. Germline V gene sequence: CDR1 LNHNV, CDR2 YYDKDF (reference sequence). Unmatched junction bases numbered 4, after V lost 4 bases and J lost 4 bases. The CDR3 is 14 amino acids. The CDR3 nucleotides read TGTGCCACCAGCACAGGGACAGGGCTAGAGACCCAGTACTTC. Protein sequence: CATSTGTGLETQYF. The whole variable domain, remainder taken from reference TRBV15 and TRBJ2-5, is DAMVIQNPRYQVTQFGKPVTLSCSQTLNHNVMYWYQQKSSQAPKLLFHYYDKDFNNEADTPDNFQSRRPNTSFCFLDIRSPGLGDTAMYLCATSTGTGLETQYFGPGTRLLVL.

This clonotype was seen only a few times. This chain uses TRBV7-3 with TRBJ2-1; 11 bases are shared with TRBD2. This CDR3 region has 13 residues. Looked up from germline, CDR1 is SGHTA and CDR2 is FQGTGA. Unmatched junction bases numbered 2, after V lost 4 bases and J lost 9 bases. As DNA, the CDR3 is TGTGCCAGCAGCTCGACTAGCGGGACTGAGCAGTTCTTC. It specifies CASSSTSGTEQFF.

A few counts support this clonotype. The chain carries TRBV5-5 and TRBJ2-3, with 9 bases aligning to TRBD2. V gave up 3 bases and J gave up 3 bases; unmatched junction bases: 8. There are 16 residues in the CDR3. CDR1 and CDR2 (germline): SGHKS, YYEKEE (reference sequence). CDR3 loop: CASSSRLAVSTDTQYF. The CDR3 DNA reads TGTGCCAGCAGCTCCAGACTAGCGGTGTCTACAGATACGCAGTATTTT.

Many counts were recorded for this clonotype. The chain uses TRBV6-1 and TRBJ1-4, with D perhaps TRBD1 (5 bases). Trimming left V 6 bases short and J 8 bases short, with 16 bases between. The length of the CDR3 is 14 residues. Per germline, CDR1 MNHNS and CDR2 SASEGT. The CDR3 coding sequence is TGTGCCAGCAGGCGGGACGCGGGTTGGGAAAAACTGTTTTTT. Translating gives CASRRDAGWEKLFF.

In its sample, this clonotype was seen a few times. The CDR3, as DNA: TGCAGCGTTCATGGGAGGATGAACACTGAAGCTTTCTTT. It yields the protein CSVHGRMNTEAFF. The chain recombines TRBV29-1 with TRBJ1-1, with no clear D. CDR3 size: 13 residues. Trimming pared 5 bases from V and 0 bases from J, leaving 10 bases between. The germline V gene has CDR1 SQVTM and CDR2 ANQGSEA.

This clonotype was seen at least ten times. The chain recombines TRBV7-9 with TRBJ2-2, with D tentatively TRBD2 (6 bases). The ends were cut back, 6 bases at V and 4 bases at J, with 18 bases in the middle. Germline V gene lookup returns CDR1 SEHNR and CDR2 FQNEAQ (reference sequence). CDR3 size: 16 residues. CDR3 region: CASRKGNAGTTGELFF. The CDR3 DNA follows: TGTGCCAGCAGGAAAGGGAATGCGGGAACCACCGGGGAGCTGTTTTTT.

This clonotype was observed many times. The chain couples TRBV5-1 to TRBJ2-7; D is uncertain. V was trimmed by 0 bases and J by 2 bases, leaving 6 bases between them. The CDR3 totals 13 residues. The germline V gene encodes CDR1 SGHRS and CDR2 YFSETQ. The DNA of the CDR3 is TGCGCCAGCAGCTTGGGCAGGACCTACGAGCAGTACTTC. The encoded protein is CASSLGRTYEQYF.

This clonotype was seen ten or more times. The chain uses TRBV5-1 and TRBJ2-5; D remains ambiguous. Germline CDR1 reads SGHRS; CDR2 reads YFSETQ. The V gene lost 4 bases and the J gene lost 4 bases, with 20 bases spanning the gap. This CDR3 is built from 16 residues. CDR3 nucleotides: TGCGCCAGCAGCACTCCCCCCAATGGTGGGCCAGAGACCCAGTACTTC. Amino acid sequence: CASSTPPNGGPETQYF.

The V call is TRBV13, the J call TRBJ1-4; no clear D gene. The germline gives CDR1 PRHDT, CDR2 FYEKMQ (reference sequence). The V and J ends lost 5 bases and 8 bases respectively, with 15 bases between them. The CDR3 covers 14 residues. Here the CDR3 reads CASSPSVIGEKLFF. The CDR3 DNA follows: TGTGCCAGCAGCCCCAGTGTTATTGGGGAAAAACTGTTTTTT. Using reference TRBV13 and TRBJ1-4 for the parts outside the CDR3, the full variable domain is AAGVIQSPRHLIKEKRETATLKCYPIPRHDTVYWYQQGPGQDPQFLISFYEKMQSDKGSIPDRFSAQQFSDYHSELNMSSLELGDSALYFCASSPSVIGEKLFFGSGTQLSVL.

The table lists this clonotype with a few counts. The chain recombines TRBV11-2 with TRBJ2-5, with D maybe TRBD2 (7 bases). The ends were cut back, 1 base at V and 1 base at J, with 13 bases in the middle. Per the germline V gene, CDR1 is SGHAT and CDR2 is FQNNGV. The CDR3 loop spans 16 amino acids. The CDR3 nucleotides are TGTGCCAGCAGCTTAGGAGGGGGGGCGCGCCAAGAGACCCAGTACTTC. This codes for CASSLGGGARQETQYF.

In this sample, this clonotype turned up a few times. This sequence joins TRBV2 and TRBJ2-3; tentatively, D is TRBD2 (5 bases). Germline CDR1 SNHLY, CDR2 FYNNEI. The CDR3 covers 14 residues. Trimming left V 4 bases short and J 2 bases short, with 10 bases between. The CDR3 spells CASSALVITDTQYF. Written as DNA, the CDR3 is TGTGCCAGCAGTGCACTAGTAATCACAGATACGCAGTATTTT.